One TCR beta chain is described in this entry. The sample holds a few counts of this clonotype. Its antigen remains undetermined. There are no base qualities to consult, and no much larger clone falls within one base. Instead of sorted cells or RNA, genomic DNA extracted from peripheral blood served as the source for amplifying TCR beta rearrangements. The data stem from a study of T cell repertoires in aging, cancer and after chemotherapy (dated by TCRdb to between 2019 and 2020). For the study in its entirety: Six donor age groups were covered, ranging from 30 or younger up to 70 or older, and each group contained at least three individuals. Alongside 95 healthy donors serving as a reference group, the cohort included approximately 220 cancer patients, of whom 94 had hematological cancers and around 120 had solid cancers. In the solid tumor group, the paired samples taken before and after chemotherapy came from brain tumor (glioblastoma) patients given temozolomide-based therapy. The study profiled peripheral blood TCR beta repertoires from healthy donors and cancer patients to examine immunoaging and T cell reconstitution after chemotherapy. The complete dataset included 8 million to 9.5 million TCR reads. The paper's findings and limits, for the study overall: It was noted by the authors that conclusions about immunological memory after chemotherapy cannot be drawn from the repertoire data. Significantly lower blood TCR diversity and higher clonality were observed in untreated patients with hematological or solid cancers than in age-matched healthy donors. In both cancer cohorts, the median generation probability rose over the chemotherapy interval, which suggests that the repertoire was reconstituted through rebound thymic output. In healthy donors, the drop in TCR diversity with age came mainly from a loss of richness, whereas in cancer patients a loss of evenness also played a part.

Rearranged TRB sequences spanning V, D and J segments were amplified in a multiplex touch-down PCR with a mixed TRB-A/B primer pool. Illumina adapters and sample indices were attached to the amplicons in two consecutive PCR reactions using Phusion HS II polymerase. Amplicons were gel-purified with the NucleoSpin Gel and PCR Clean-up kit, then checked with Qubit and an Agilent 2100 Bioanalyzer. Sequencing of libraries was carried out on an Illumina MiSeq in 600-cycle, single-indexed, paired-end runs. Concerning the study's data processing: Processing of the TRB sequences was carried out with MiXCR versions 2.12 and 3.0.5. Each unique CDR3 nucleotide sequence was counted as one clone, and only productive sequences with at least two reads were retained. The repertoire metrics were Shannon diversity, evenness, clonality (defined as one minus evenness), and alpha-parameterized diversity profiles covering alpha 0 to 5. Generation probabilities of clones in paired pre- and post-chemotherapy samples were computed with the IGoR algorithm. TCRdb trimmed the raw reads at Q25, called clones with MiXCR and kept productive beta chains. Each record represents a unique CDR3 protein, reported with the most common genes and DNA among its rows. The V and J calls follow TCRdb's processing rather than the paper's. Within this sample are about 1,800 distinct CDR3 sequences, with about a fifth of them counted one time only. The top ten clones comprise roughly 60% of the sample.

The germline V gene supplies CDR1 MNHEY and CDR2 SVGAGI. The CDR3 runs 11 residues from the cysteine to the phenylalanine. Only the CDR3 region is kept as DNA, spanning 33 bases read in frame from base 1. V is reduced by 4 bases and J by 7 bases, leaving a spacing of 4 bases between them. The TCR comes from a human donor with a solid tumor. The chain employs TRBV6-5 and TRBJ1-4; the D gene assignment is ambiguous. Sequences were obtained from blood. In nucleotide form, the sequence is TGTGCCAGCAGTTTTGGTGAAAAACTGTTTTTT. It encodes CASSFGEKLFF.